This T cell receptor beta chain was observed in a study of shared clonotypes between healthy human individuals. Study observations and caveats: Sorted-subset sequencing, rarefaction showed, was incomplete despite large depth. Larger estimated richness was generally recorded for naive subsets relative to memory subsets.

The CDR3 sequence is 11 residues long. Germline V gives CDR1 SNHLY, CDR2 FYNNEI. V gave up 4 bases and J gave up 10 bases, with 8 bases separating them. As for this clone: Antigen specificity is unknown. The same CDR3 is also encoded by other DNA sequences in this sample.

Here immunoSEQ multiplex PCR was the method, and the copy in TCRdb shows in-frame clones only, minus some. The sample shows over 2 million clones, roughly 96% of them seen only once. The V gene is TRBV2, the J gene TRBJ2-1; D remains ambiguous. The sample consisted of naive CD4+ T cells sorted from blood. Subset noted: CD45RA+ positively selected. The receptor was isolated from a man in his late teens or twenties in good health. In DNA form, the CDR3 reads TGTGCCAGCAGTGGGGATGGGGAGCAGTTCTTC. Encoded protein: CASSGDGEQFF.